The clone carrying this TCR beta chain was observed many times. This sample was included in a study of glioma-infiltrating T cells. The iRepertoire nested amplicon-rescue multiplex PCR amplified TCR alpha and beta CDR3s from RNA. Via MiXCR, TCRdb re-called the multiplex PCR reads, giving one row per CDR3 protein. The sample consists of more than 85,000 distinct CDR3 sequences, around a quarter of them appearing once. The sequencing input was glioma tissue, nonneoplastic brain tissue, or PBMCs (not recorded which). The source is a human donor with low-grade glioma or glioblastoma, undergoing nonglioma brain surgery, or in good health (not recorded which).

The CDR3 bases are TGTGCCAGCAGTTTCTTCCTCATATCGAATCAGCCCCAGCATTTT. Translated, it gives CASSFFLISNQPQHF. The chain carries TRBV28 and TRBJ1-5; D is ambiguous. Germline CDR1 MDHEN, CDR2 SYDVKM. The length of the CDR3 is 15 residues. V lost 3 bases and J 4 bases, leaving 13 bases between the germline ends. The variable domain in full, with the rest retrieved from reference TRBV28 and TRBJ1-5, is DVKVTQSSRYLVKRTGEKVFLECVQDMDHENMFWYRQDPGLGLRLIYFSYDVKMKEKGDIPEGYSVSREKKERFSLILESASTNQTSMYLCASSFFLISNQPQHFGDGTRLSIL.